These 11 T cell receptor beta chains share one sample of origin, sequenced in a study of blood T cell repertoires in COVID-19. Method: immunoSEQ multiplex PCR; TCRdb's copy keeps in-frame clones and lacks some. The sample has about 87,000 clones; around 82% are singletons. Sequenced input: peripheral blood. These receptors all come from a woman over 75 with COVID-19, enrolled during active disease.

The DNA of the CDR3 is TGTGCCAGCAGCTCGGCGACAGGGGTGGGTCAGCCCCAGCATTTT. Amino acid sequence: CASSSATGVGQPQHF. The chain employs TRBV7-2 and TRBJ1-5, with 8 bases that match TRBD1. V gave up 4 bases and J gave up 6 bases; unmatched junction bases: 8. The CDR3 extends over 15 amino acids. Germline loops: CDR1 SGHTA, CDR2 FQGNSA.

The chain carries TRBV27 and TRBJ1-6, with a tentative D call TRBD1 (5 bases). V was cut by 8 bases and J by 12 bases, with 26 bases left in between. Germline V CDR1 and CDR2: MNHEY, SMNVEV (reference sequence). The CDR3 is 16 residues long. The CDR3 bases are TGTGCCAGCTCCCCCGGTTGGACAATCGCCCTTAAACCCCTCCACTTT. This translates into CASSPGWTIALKPLHF.

The rearrangement uses TRBV5-1 and TRBJ1-1; D is undetermined. This CDR3 region has 14 residues. Germline V gene data show CDR1 as SGHRS and CDR2 as YFSETQ. V lost 3 bases to trimming and J lost 0 bases, with 9 bases between them. CDR3 DNA sequence: TGCGCCAGCAGCTCCCCGGGAATGAACACTGAAGCTTTCTTT. The encoded protein is CASSSPGMNTEAFF.

V gene TRBV4-2 combines with J gene TRBJ2-7; D is unclear. V dropped 0 bases and J dropped 5 bases, with 2 bases sitting between them. CDR3 length: 11 amino acids. CDR1 is LGHNA, CDR2 YNFKEQ, per germline. Here the CDR3 DNA reads TGTGCCAGCAGCCAAGATAACGAGCAGTACTTC. Translated, it gives CASSQDNEQYF.

The rearrangement uses TRBV10-3 and TRBJ1-5, with TRBD1 matching 7 bases. Looked up from germline, CDR1 is ENHRY and CDR2 is SYGVKD. Trimming cost V 3 bases and J 11 bases; bases outside gene matches: 7. The CDR3 length is 13 residues. In DNA form, the CDR3 reads TGTGCCATCAGTGATCCAGACAGGGCCGCCCAGCATTTT. It specifies CAISDPDRAAQHF.

This chain joins TRBV3-1 (or the pseudogene TRBV3-2) and TRBJ2-2; D remains ambiguous. CDR1 is LGHDT and CDR2 is YNNKEL in the germline V gene (reference sequence). This CDR3 spans 13 amino acids. The V end was cut by 4 bases, the J end by 6 bases, with 9 bases between. CDR3 amino acids: CASSPPLSGELFF. DNA for the CDR3: TGTGCCAGCAGCCCCCCCCTGTCCGGGGAGCTGTTTTTT.

V is TRBV27 and J is TRBJ1-3; the D is unclear. V lost 5 bases to trimming and J lost 0 bases, with 5 bases between them. The CDR3 is 13 amino acids. Germline V gives CDR1 MNHEY, CDR2 SMNVEV (reference sequence). The CDR3 nucleotides read TGTGCCAGCAGTGCGAACTCTGGAAACACCATATATTTT. This gives the protein CASSANSGNTIYF.

J is TRBJ1-6 and V is TRBV19; 8 bases match TRBD1. Germline V gene lookup returns CDR1 LNHDA and CDR2 SQIVND (reference sequence). The CDR3 contains 16 residues. Germline trimming cut 4 bases from V and 6 bases from J; bases unmatched to any gene: 8. The CDR3 DNA is TGTGCCAGTAGTAGGGACAGGCCGGGACCTAATTCACCCCTCCACTTT. Its protein is CASSRDRPGPNSPLHF.

The chain carries TRBV7-9 and TRBJ2-2, with 11 bases matching TRBD2. This CDR3 spans 16 amino acids. CDR1 is SEHNR and CDR2 is FQNEAQ in the germline V gene (reference sequence). V lost 6 bases, J lost 3 bases, and 6 bases stayed unmatched. CDR3 DNA sequence: TGTGCCAGCAGAGTTACTAGCGGGGGTGACACCGGGGAGCTGTTTTTT. As protein: CASRVTSGGDTGELFF.

This rearrangement joins TRBV2 to TRBJ2-4, with D maybe TRBD1 (5 bases). Germline assignment: CDR1 SNHLY and CDR2 FYNNEI. The CDR3 contains 14 residues. V was shortened by 4 bases and J by 2 bases, with 9 bases between the two germline ends. CDR3 region: CASSVQVSKNIQYF. DNA for the CDR3: TGTGCCAGCAGTGTACAGGTATCCAAAAACATTCAGTACTTC.

The genes are TRBV25-1 and TRBJ1-4, with D unclear. V was cut by 3 bases and J by 0 bases, with 11 bases left in between. The CDR3 has 16 residues. Germline CDR1 is MGHDK and CDR2 is SYGVNS. The CDR3 loop is CASSDPGGPTNEKLFF. CDR3 in DNA: TGTGCCAGCAGTGACCCCGGCGGCCCAACTAATGAAAAACTGTTTTTT.